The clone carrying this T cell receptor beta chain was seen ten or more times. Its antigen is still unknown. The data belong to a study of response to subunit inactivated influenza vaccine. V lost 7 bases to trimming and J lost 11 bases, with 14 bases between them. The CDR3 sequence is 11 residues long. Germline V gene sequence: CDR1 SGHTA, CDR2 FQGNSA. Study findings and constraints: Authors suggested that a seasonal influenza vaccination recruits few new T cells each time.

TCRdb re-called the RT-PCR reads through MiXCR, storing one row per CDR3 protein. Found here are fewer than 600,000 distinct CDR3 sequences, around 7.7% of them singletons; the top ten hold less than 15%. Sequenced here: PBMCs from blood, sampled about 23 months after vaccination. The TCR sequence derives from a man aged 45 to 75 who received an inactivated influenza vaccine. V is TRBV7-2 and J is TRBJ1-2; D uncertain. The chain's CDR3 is CASTATGRYTF. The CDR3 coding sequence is TGTGCCAGCACCGCCACGGGGAGATACACCTTC.